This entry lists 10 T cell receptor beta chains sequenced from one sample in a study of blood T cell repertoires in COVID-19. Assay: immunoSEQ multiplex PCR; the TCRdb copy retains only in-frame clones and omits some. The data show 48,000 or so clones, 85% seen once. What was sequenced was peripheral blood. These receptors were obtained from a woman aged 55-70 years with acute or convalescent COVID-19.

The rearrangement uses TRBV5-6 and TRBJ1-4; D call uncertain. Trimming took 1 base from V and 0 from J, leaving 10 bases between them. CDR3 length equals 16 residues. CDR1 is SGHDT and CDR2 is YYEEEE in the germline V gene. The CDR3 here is CASSLSELSTNEKLFF. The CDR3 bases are TGTGCCAGCAGCTTGAGCGAACTGTCAACTAATGAAAAACTGTTTTTT.

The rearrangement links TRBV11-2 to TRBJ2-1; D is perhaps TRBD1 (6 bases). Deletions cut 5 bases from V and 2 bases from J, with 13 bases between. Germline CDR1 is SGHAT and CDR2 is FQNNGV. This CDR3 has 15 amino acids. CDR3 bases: TGTGCCAGCAGCCCTCAGGGGCCCCCCTACAATGAGCAGTTCTTC. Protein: CASSPQGPPYNEQFF. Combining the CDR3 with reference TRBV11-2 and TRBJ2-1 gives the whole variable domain EAGVAQSPRYKIIEKRQSVAFWCNPISGHATLYWYQQILGQGPKLLIQFQNNGVVDDSQLPKDRFSAERLKGVDSTLKIQPAKLEDSAVYLCASSPQGPPYNEQFFGPGTRLTVL.

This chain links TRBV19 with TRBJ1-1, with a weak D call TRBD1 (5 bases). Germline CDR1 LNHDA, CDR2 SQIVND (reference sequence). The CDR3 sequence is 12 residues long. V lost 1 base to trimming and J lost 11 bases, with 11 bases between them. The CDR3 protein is CASSIAGERAFF. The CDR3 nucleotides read TGTGCCAGTAGTATAGCGGGGGAAAGGGCTTTCTTT.

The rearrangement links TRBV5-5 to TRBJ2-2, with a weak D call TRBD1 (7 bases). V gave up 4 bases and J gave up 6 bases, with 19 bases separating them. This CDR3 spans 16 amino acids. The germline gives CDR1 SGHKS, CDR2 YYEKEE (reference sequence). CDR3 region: CASSPPQGGVAGELFF. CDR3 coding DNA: TGTGCCAGCAGCCCGCCGCAGGGGGGAGTAGCCGGGGAGCTGTTTTTT.

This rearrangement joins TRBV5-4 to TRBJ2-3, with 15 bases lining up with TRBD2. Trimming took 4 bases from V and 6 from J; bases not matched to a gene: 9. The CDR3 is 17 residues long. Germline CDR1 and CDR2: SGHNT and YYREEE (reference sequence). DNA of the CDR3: TGTGCCAGCAGCACCGGGACTAGCGGGAGGAATACGGATACGCAGTATTTT. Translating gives CASSTGTSGRNTDTQYF.

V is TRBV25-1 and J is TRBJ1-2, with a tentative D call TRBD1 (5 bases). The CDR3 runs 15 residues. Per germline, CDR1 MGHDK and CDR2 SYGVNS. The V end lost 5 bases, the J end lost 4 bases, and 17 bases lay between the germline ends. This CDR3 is CASSSPGLLPYGYTF. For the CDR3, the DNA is TGTGCCAGCAGTTCTCCGGGACTCCTTCCCTATGGCTACACCTTC.

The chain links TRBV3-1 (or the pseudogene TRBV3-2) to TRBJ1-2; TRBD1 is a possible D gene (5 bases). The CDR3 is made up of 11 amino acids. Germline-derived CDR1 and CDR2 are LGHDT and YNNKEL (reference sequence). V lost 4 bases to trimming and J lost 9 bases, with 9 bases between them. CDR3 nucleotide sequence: TGTGCCAGCAGCCGGGGGGGAAGCTACACCTTC. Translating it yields CASSRGGSYTF.

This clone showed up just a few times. For the CDR3, the DNA is TGTGCCAGCAGCTTGGGAGGCGGTCTTTCCTACAATGAGCAGTTCTTC. It specifies CASSLGGGLSYNEQFF. The rearrangement uses TRBV5-4 and TRBJ2-1; no reliable D call. Trimming took 0 bases from V and 1 from J, leaving 11 bases between them. The CDR3 contains 16 residues. Germline values: CDR1 SGHNT, CDR2 YYREEE (reference sequence).

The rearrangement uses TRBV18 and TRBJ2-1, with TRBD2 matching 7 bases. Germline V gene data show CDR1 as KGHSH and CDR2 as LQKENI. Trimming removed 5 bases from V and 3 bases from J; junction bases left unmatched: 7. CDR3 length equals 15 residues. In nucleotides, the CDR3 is TGTGCCAGCTCAACGCTGGGGGGGAACTACAATGAGCAGTTCTTC. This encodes CASSTLGGNYNEQFF.

CDR3 bases: TGTGCCAGTACAGGGGGCTATGGCTACACCTTC. As protein: CASTGGYGYTF. The V and J genes are TRBV6-5 and TRBJ1-2, with TRBD1 matching 8 bases. CDR1 and CDR2 (germline): MNHEY, SVGAGI. CDR3 length equals 11 residues. V lost 9 bases to trimming and J lost 4 bases; unmatched junction nucleotides: 1.